A single sample gave rise to the 15 T cell receptor beta chains below, sequenced in a study of T-cell reconstitution after alpha-beta-depleted transplantation in children. Unique molecular identifiers were used to barcode this TCRbeta library. TCRdb re-called the PCR reads through MiXCR, storing one row per CDR3 protein. The sample records hundreds of thousands of distinct CDR3 sequences, less than 15% being singletons. The sample here was PBMCs, taken before TCRalphabeta/CD19-depleted stem cell transplant. The receptors derive from a girl aged 2 to 10 with congenital amegakaryocytic thrombocytopenia, due to receive a stem cell transplant.

This clonotype was seen only a few times. The chain recombines TRBV12-3 or TRBV12-4 with TRBJ2-7; 9 bases match TRBD2. Losses at the gene ends were 6 bases for V and 5 bases for J; bases not matched to a gene: 11. The length of the CDR3 is 15 residues. Written as DNA, the CDR3 is TGTGCCAGCAGCCATACTAGCGGGCCATGGGACGAGCAGTACTTC. It codes for CASSHTSGPWDEQYF.

To note about this clonotype: Germline is not matched at one junction end, which may reflect a read error. V gene TRBV18 combines with J gene TRBJ1-3, with D possibly being TRBD1 (6 bases). Germline CDR1 KGHSH, CDR2 LQKENI. CDR3 size: 14 residues. CDR3 sequence (DNA): TGTGCCAGCTCACCACCACAGGACAGAAACACCACATATTTT. This encodes CASSPPQDRNTTYF.

This clonotype was observed many times. CDR3 bases: TGCAGTGCAAAGGGTCCTATGTGGCAGTTCTTC. Amino acids: CSAKGPMWQFF. This chain links TRBV20-1 with TRBJ2-1, with D uncertain. Germline CDR1 reads DFQATT; CDR2 reads SNEGSKA (reference sequence). Between the trimmed V and J ends, which lost 6 bases and 12 bases, there was a span of 15 bases. The CDR3 contains 11 residues.

This clonotype was picked up a small number of times. The genes are TRBV7-9 and TRBJ1-1; a possible D gene is TRBD1 (5 bases). Trimming cost V 1 base and J 6 bases, with 15 bases left between them. The CDR3 runs to 15 residues. The germline gives CDR1 SEHNR, CDR2 FQNEAQ (reference sequence). CDR3 amino acids: CASSLVRGGAPEAFF. CDR3 DNA sequence: TGTGCCAGCAGCTTAGTTCGGGGAGGGGCCCCTGAAGCTTTCTTT.

This clonotype was recorded many times. This chain joins TRBV20-1 and TRBJ1-1; weak D call: TRBD1 (6 bases). This CDR3 has 14 amino acids. Per the germline V gene, CDR1 is DFQATT and CDR2 is SNEGSKA (reference sequence). With 4 bases removed from V and 5 bases from J, the gap between germline ends came to 17 bases. The chain's CDR3 is CSANRPRGGTEAFF. The CDR3 nucleotides read TGCAGTGCTAATAGGCCGAGGGGGGGAACTGAAGCTTTCTTT.

This clonotype was seen repeatedly, ten times or more. CDR3 in DNA: TGTGCCAGCAGTGTCACTAGCGGGTGGCTCTACGAGCAGTACTTC. It is translated as CASSVTSGWLYEQYF. The rearrangement joins TRBV27 to TRBJ2-7, with 9 bases matching TRBD2. The germline gives CDR1 MNHEY, CDR2 SMNVEV (reference sequence). V lost 5 bases and J lost 3; bases outside the gene matches: 8. CDR3 length: 15 amino acids.

In its sample, this clonotype was seen many times. This chain joins TRBV7-2 and TRBJ2-1; D may be TRBD2 (6 bases). This CDR3 has 14 residues. V was cut by 2 bases and J by 9 bases, with 14 bases left in between. The germline V gene encodes CDR1 SGHTA and CDR2 FQGNSA. Written as DNA, the CDR3 is TGTGCCAGCAGCTTATTAGCGGAGGGTAGTGAGCAGTTCTTC. Translated, it gives CASSLLAEGSEQFF.

To note about this clonotype: A much more abundant neighbour one base away suggests this may be a read error. The conserved phenylalanine or tryptophan normally closing the CDR3 is absent here, so this likely arose from a read error. The chain employs TRBV5-6 and TRBJ2-3; possibly TRBD2 for D (6 bases). Germline V lookup: CDR1 SGHDT, CDR2 YYEEEE. Trimming left V 2 bases short and J 4 bases short, with 11 bases between. CDR3 size: 14 residues. The CDR3 protein is CASSFTGVADTQYS. DNA for the CDR3: TGTGCCAGCAGCTTTACGGGAGTAGCAGATACGCAGTATTCT.

This clonotype was picked up a small number of times. The chain employs TRBV28 and TRBJ2-2; D is unclear. Germline V gene lookup returns CDR1 MDHEN and CDR2 SYDVKM. The germline V and J ends were trimmed by 1 base and 3 bases, with 6 bases remaining between them. This CDR3 region has 14 residues. CDR3 loop: CASSLLPDTGELFF. CDR3 DNA: TGTGCCAGCAGTTTATTACCAGACACCGGGGAGCTGTTTTTT.

This clonotype was seen only a few times. The CDR3 DNA is TGTGCCAGCAGCTATGGGCGGATCGGCTACAATGAGCAGTTCTTC. It codes for CASSYGRIGYNEQFF. V and J are TRBV7-8 and TRBJ2-1; D not resolved. CDR1 and CDR2 from the germline V gene are SGHVS and FQNEAQ. The CDR3 is 15 amino acids. Trimming cost V 4 bases and J 3 bases, with 13 bases left between them.

This clonotype occurred once. The genes are TRBV27 and TRBJ2-1; unclear D gene. There are 20 residues in the CDR3. Germline loops: CDR1 MNHEY, CDR2 SMNVEV (reference sequence). Trimming cost V 0 bases and J 5 bases, with 26 bases left between them. CDR3 nucleotides: TGTGCCAGCAGTTTATCGATTGAGCGCATGGGTGTACGACCCGACAATGAGCAGTTCTTC. It encodes CASSLSIERMGVRPDNEQFF.

This clonotype has at least ten counts. The CDR3 reads CASSYTGTSSNEQFF. DNA for the CDR3: TGTGCCAGCAGTTATACCGGGACTAGCTCCAATGAGCAGTTCTTC. The chain carries TRBV6-5 and TRBJ2-1; 9 nucleotides agree with TRBD2. Germline loops: CDR1 MNHEY, CDR2 SVGAGI. The J segment lost 6 bases and the V segment lost 3 bases, leaving 6 bases of the junction unmatched. The CDR3 totals 15 residues.

In this sample, this clonotype turned up many times. The chain joins TRBV5-1 to TRBJ2-3; 7 positions agree with TRBD2. The CDR3 is 17 residues long. Germline CDR1 and CDR2: SGHRS and YFSETQ. After removal of 4 bases from V and 3 bases from J, the junction contained 14 bases not matched to a gene. The CDR3 is CASSDINGWRETDTQYF. CDR3 in DNA: TGCGCCAGCAGCGATATCAATGGGTGGCGGGAGACAGATACGCAGTATTTT. Combining the CDR3 with reference TRBV5-1 and TRBJ2-3 gives the whole variable domain KAGVTQTPRYLIKTRGQQVTLSCSPISGHRSVSWYQQTPGQGLQFLFEYFSETQRNKGNFPGRFSGRQFSNSRSEMNVSTLELGDSALYLCASSDINGWRETDTQYFGPGTRLTVL.

This clonotype was detected ten times or more. The chain has TRBV5-1 and TRBJ2-7; 7 positions agree with TRBD2. This CDR3 has 16 residues. CDR1 and CDR2 from the germline V gene are SGHRS and YFSETQ. J gave up 3 bases and V 0 bases, and 9 bases lay outside the gene matches. CDR3 nucleotides: TGCGCCAGCAGCTTGGCACTTGGCGGGAGTCTCTACGAGCAGTACTTC. Translation: CASSLALGGSLYEQYF. The whole variable domain, remainder taken from reference TRBV5-1 and TRBJ2-7, is KAGVTQTPRYLIKTRGQQVTLSCSPISGHRSVSWYQQTPGQGLQFLFEYFSETQRNKGNFPGRFSGRQFSNSRSEMNVSTLELGDSALYLCASSLALGGSLYEQYFGPGTRLTVT.

The CDR3 here is CASSPPLGSGNNEQFF. DNA for the CDR3: TGTGCCAGCTCACCACCGTTGGGTAGCGGGAACAATGAGCAGTTCTTC. This chain joins TRBV18 and TRBJ2-1; TRBD2 matches 8 bases. The germline V gene has CDR1 KGHSH and CDR2 LQKENI. The CDR3 covers 16 residues. V lost 0 bases to trimming and J lost 5 bases; unmatched junction nucleotides: 6.